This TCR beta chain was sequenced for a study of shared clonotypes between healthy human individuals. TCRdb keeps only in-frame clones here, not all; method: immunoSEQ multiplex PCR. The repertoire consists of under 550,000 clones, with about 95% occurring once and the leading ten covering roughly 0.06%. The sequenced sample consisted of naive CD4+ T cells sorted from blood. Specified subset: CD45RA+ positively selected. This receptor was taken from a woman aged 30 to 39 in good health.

Here the CDR3 reads CASRPGTPIEQFF. CDR3 sequence (DNA): TGTGCCAGCAGACCCGGGACTCCTATCGAGCAGTTCTTC. The genes are TRBV7-2 and TRBJ2-1; D may be TRBD2 (6 bases). Germline CDR1 is SGHTA and CDR2 is FQGNSA. This CDR3 is built from 13 residues. Trimming pared 6 bases from V and 10 bases from J, leaving 16 bases between.